This T cell receptor beta chain was observed in a study of blood T cell repertoires in COVID-19. Study-level information: Collection of acute and convalescent COVID-19 samples took place in the United States, Italy and Spain. PBMCs, B-cell-depleted T cells, or T cells provided the cDNA or gDNA that made up the material.

This table comes from immunoSEQ multiplex PCR, and its TCRdb copy is limited to in-frame clones, with some not included. The sample carries about 170,000 clones, about 83% recorded once. With regard to this clone: At one boundary the junction diverges from the germline segment, which might be a read error.

Sequencing used peripheral blood. The sequence was collected from a woman aged 70 to 79 who had recovered from COVID-19.

CDR3 DNA: TGTGCTAGCAGCCAACTAGCGGAGGAGACCCAGTACTTC. The encoded protein is CASSQLAEETQYF. The rearrangement joins TRBV7-7 to TRBJ2-5; 8 bases line up with TRBD2. The germline V gene has CDR1 SSHAT and CDR2 FNYEAQ (reference sequence). The CDR3 sequence is 13 residues long.